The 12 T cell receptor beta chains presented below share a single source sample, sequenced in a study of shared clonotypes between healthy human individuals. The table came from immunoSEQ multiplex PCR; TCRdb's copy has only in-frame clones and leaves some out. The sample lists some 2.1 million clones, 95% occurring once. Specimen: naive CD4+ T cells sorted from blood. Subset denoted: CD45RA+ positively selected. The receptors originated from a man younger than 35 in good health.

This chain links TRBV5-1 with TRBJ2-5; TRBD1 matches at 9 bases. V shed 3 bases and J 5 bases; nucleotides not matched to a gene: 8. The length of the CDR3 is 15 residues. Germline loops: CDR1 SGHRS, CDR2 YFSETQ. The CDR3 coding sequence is TGCGCCAGCAGCTCATACAGGGGGCTTGAGGAGACCCAGTACTTC. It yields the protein CASSSYRGLEETQYF.

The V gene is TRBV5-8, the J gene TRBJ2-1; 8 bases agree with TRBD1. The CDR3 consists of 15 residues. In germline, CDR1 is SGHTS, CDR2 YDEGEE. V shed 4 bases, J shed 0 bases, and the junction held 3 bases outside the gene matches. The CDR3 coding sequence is TGTGCCAGCAGCCAACAGGGGGGCTCCTACAATGAGCAGTTCTTC. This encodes CASSQQGGSYNEQFF.

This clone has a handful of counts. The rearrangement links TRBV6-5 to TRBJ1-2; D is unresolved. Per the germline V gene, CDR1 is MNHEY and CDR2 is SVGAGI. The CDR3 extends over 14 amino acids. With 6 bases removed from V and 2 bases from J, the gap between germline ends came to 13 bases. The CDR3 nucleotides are TGTGCCAGCAGACCGGACCACCTCAACTATGGCTACACCTTC. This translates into CASRPDHLNYGYTF.

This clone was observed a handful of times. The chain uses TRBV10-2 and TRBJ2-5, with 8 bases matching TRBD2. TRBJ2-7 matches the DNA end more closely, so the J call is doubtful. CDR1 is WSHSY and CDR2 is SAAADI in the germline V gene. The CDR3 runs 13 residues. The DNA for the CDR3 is TGCGCCAGCAGATTAGCGGGACTCTACGAGCAGTACTTC. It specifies CASRLAGLYEQYF.

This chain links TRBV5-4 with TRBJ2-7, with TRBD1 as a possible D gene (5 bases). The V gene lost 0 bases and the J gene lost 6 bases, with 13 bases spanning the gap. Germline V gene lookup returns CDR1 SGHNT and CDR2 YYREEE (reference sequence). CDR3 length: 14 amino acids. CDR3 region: CASSLGGLHFEQYF. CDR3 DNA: TGTGCCAGCAGCTTGGGGGGCCTCCATTTCGAGCAGTACTTC.

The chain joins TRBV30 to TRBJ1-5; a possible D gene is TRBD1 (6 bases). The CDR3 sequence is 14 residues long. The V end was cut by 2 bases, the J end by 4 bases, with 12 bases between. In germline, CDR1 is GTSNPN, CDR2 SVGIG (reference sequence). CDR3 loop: CAWSPGQNNQPQHF. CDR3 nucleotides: TGTGCCTGGAGTCCAGGACAGAATAATCAGCCCCAGCATTTT.

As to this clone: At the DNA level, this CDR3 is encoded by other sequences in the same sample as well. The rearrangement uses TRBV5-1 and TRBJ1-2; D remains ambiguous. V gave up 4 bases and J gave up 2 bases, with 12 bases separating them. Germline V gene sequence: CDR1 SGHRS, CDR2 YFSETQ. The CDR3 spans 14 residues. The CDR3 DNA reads TGCGCCAGCAGCCGCGACACGGGGAACTATGGCTACACCTTC. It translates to CASSRDTGNYGYTF. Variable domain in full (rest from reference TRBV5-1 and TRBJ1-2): KAGVTQTPRYLIKTRGQQVTLSCSPISGHRSVSWYQQTPGQGLQFLFEYFSETQRNKGNFPGRFSGRQFSNSRSEMNVSTLELGDSALYLCASSRDTGNYGYTFGSGTRLTVV.

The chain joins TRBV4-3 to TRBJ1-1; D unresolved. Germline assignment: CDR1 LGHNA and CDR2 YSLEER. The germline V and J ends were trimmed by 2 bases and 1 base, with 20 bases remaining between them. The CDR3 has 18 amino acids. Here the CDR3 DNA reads TGCGCCAGCAGCCAAAGCTTTTCTGCCCAAAGAGGGAACACTGAAGCTTTCTTT. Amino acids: CASSQSFSAQRGNTEAFF.

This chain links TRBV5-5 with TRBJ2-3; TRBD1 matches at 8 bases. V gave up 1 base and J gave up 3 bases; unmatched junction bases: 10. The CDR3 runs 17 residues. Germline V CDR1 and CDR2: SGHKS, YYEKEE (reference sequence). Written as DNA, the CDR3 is TGTGCCAGCAGCTTGTTCCCGGACAGGGCGGGAACAGATACGCAGTATTTT. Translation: CASSLFPDRAGTDTQYF. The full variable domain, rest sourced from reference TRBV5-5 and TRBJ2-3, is DAGVTQSPTHLIKTRGQQVTLRCSPISGHKSVSWYQQVLGQGPQFIFQYYEKEERGRGNFPDRFSARQFPNYSSELNVNALLLGDSALYLCASSLFPDRAGTDTQYFGPGTRLTVL.

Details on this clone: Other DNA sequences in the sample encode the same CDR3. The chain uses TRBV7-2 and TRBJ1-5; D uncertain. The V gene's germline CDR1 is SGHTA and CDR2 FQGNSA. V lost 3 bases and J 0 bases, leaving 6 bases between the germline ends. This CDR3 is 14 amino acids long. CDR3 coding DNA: TGTGCCAGCAGCTTGGGATATAGCAATCAGCCCCAGCATTTT. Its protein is CASSLGYSNQPQHF.

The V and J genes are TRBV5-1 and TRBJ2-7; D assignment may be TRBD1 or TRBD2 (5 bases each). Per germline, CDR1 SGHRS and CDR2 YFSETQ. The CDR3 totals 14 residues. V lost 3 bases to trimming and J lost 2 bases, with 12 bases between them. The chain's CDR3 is CASSSGMGPYEQYF. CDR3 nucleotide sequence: TGCGCCAGCAGCTCAGGGATGGGACCCTACGAGCAGTACTTC.

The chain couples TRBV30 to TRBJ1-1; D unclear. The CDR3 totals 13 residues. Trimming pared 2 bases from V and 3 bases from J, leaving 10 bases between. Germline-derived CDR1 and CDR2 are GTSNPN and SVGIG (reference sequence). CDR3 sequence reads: CAWSPQWDTEAFF. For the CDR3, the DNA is TGTGCCTGGAGTCCTCAGTGGGACACTGAAGCTTTCTTT.